This paragraph reports one TCR beta chain. Trimming took 5 bases from V and 2 from J; bases not matched to a gene: 17. CDR3 size: 19 residues. CDR1 is SEHNR and CDR2 is FQNEAQ in the germline V gene (reference sequence). Measured with immunoSEQ multiplex PCR; TCRdb has only the in-frame clones, and not every one. The sample has almost 500,000 clones, 75% to 90% seen once. This record comes from a study of blood T cell repertoires in COVID-19. Across 24 US areas, participants ranged in age from roughly 18 to 95 years. The rearrangement uses TRBV7-9 and TRBJ2-1; 8 positions agree with TRBD1. This TCR derives from a woman aged 55-69 years who had recovered from COVID-19. The sequencing input was PBMCs or T cells enriched from blood (not recorded which). CDR3 DNA sequence: TGTGCCAGCAGCCCGTGGACAGGGCCAAAGGAACCCCCCTACAATGAGCAGTTCTTC. Translated, it gives CASSPWTGPKEPPYNEQFF.